Given below is one T cell receptor (beta chain) in context. No cognate antigen has been identified for it. No clone much larger than this one lies a single base away; base qualities are absent. Based on the germline V gene, the CDR1 and CDR2 sequences are MNHEY and SVGAGI. V is shortened by 8 bases, J by 0 bases, and the region joining them spans 14 bases. The CDR3 sequence holds 15 residues, the cysteine and phenylalanine included. Left in the record is the CDR3 DNA by itself, 45 bases read in frame from the first base. The source of the sample is a study of blood T cell repertoires in COVID-19 (dated by TCRdb to about 2020). In the study overall: Collaborator samples came from the United States, Italy and Spain and covered acute and convalescent phases of COVID-19. Sample metadata almost always included a de-identified subject ID, COVID-19 status, age in years and sex. The prospective study material was composed of cDNA or gDNA derived from T cells, B-cell-depleted T cells, or PBMCs. The repertoires were made available in a free public database intended to serve as a resource for research on the immune response to SARS-CoV-2. The dataset comprised deeply sampled blood TCRbeta repertoires from subjects exposed to, actively infected with, or recovered from COVID-19. HLA class I and class II types, where available, came from metadata supplied by the sample provider rather than from assay-based typing. The samples were drawn from the first 160 participants of the ongoing ImmuneRACE study and from 1,254 subjects provided by 6 global collaborators. What the authors observed across the whole study: The quantity of clinical and demographic metadata differed by source and by participant and was supplied without curation.

TCRbeta CDR3 regions were amplified from genomic DNA using the immunoSEQ Assay, a bias-controlled multiplex PCR. On the authors' methods: The number of nucleated cells in each sample was estimated from the amplification of reference gene primers within the assay. To quantify the absolute abundance of each unique TCRbeta CDR3 rearrangement, sequence reads were collapsed and filtered. For each sample, productive Simpson clonality was calculated by taking the square root of Simpson's diversity index across productive rearrangements. TCRdb stores this immuneACCESS table with in-frame sequences only. Part of the clones is absent; in the studies checked, under half of the shortfall reflects unresolved V genes, and no reason is known for the rest. V, J and clone size are taken as reported in that table, and D and trimming were inferred from the DNA itself. A total of 250,000 to 300,000 clones appear in this sample, approximately 90% of them only once. The top ten constitute 2.2% of the sample.

A second Seattle source provided samples from volunteer blood donors who had recovered from COVID-19. Whole blood was collected in K2EDTA tubes by collaborating institutions according to the institutions' own protocols. Collaborator samples were shipped for TCRbeta analysis as frozen whole blood, isolated PBMCs, or DNA extracted from either sample type. This TCR came from a woman aged 50 to 65 who had recovered from COVID-19. Input material: peripheral blood. The chain was built from TRBV6-5 and TRBJ2-1, and perhaps TRBD2 as D gene, on 5 matching bases. At the DNA level, the sequence is TGTGCCAGCCGAAGGTGGGAGAGCTCCTACAATGAGCAGTTCTTC. Translated, it gives CASRRWESSYNEQFF.